This is a list of T cell receptor beta chains from one sample in a study of blood T cell repertoires in COVID-19. The assay was immunoSEQ multiplex PCR, and TCRdb's table has in-frame clones only and misses some. The sample lists under 500,000 clones, around 90% occurring once. Source material: PBMCs or T cells enriched from blood (not recorded which). These receptors originate from a woman under 30 with acute COVID-19. CDR3s include the opening cysteine and the closing phenylalanine or tryptophan. D genes are given only for firm matches. The size of a clone is reported for some rows only, either as once, few or many, or as a class for expanded clones.

CDR3 length: 15
D gene: -
J gene: TRBJ1-5
clone size: few
V gene: TRBV28
CDR3 DNA: TGTGCCAGCAGCCCCCTGGCCGTCCAAAATCAGCCCCAGCATTTT
CDR3 protein: CASSPLAVQNQPQHF

CDR3 length: 16
D gene: TRBD1
J gene: TRBJ1-4
clone size: -
V gene: TRBV5-1
CDR3 DNA: TGCGCCAGCAGCGGCGGGACAGGGAGGACTAATGAAAAACTGTTTTTT
CDR3 protein: CASSGGTGRTNEKLFF

CDR3 length: 16
D gene: -
J gene: TRBJ2-1
clone size: -
V gene: TRBV5-1
CDR3 DNA: TGCGCCAGCAGCTTGGTTGGGAGCCGCTCTTACAATGAGCAGTTCTTC
CDR3 protein: CASSLVGSRSYNEQFF

CDR3 length: 10
D gene: -
J gene: TRBJ2-7
clone size: -
V gene: TRBV25-1
CDR3 DNA: TGTGCCAGCGGGGCATACGAGCAGTACTTC
CDR3 protein: CASGAYEQYF

CDR3 length: 15
D gene: -
J gene: TRBJ2-7
clone size: -
V gene: TRBV10-2
CDR3 DNA: TGCGCCAGCAGTGGAGGCAGGGCGAAAAAAGACGAGCAGTACTTC
CDR3 protein: CASSGGRAKKDEQYF

CDR3 length: 15
D gene: -
J gene: TRBJ1-1
clone size: -
V gene: TRBV9
CDR3 DNA: TGTGCCAGCAGCCCCTCGGACGGGGTCAACACTGAAGCTTTCTTT
CDR3 protein: CASSPSDGVNTEAFF

CDR3 length: 15
D gene: -
J gene: TRBJ2-7
clone size: -
V gene: TRBV5-8
CDR3 DNA: TGTGCCAGCAGCTTGGTTGACCGAGGGGGCTACGAGCAGTACTTC
CDR3 protein: CASSLVDRGGYEQYF

CDR3 length: 15
D gene: TRBD2
J gene: TRBJ2-1
clone size: few
V gene: TRBV13
CDR3 DNA: TGTGCCAGCAGCTGGACTAGCGGAAACTACAATGAGCAGTTCTTC
CDR3 protein: CASSWTSGNYNEQFF

CDR3 length: 16
D gene: -
J gene: TRBJ1-1
clone size: once
V gene: TRBV28
CDR3 DNA: TGTGCCAGCAGTTTAGCTACACAGGGATGGGACACTGAAGCTTTCTTT
CDR3 protein: CASSLATQGWDTEAFF

CDR3 length: 14
D gene: TRBD1
J gene: TRBJ1-6
clone size: -
V gene: TRBV2
CDR3 DNA: TGTGCCAGGGGTGGACAGGGCATTAATTCACCCCTCCACTTT
CDR3 protein: CARGGQGINSPLHF

CDR3 length: 17
D gene: TRBD2
J gene: TRBJ2-1
clone size: -
V gene: TRBV7-9
CDR3 DNA: TGTGCCAGCAGCTCTAAGGGGGGACTAGGGCCCTACAATGAGCAGTTCTTC
CDR3 protein: CASSSKGGLGPYNEQFF

CDR3 length: 12
D gene: TRBD2
J gene: TRBJ2-7
clone size: -
V gene: TRBV11-2
CDR3 DNA: TGTGCCGGGGGGGAGGGCGGCCACGAGCAGTACTTC
CDR3 protein: CAGGEGGHEQYF

CDR3 length: 19
D gene: TRBD2
J gene: TRBJ2-3
clone size: -
V gene: TRBV7-2
CDR3 DNA: TGTGCCAGCAGCCGTCGGATGAAACTAGCGGGAGACCCCACAGATACGCAGTATTTT
CDR3 protein: CASSRRMKLAGDPTDTQYF

CDR3 length: 14
D gene: -
J gene: TRBJ1-5
clone size: -
V gene: TRBV2
CDR3 DNA: TGTGCCAGCAGTGATTGGACATCAAATCAGCCCCAGCATTTT
CDR3 protein: CASSDWTSNQPQHF

CDR3 length: 11
D gene: -
J gene: TRBJ1-1
clone size: -
V gene: TRBV12-3/TRBV12-4
CDR3 DNA: TGTGCCAGCACCTGGAACACTGAAGCTTTCTTT
CDR3 protein: CASTWNTEAFF

CDR3 length: 12
D gene: TRBD2
J gene: TRBJ2-7
clone size: -
V gene: TRBV29-1
CDR3 DNA: TGCAGCGTTGAAGATATAGCGGGCGGGCAGTACTTC
CDR3 protein: CSVEDIAGGQYF

CDR3 length: 13
D gene: -
J gene: TRBJ1-5
clone size: -
V gene: TRBV19
CDR3 DNA: TGTGCCAGCAGGGCGTCTAGCAATCAGCCCCAGCATTTT
CDR3 protein: CASRASSNQPQHF

CDR3 length: 12
D gene: -
J gene: TRBJ2-7
clone size: -
V gene: TRBV7-2
CDR3 DNA: TGTGCCAGCAGCGGAGGGATGTACGAGCAGTACTTC
CDR3 protein: CASSGGMYEQYF

CDR3 length: 15
D gene: TRBD2
J gene: TRBJ2-1
clone size: -
V gene: TRBV11-3
CDR3 DNA: TGTGCCAGCAGCTTAGCTACTAGCGGGGTTGGTGAGCAGTTCTTC
CDR3 protein: CASSLATSGVGEQFF

CDR3 length: 15
D gene: -
J gene: TRBJ1-4
clone size: -
V gene: TRBV28
CDR3 DNA: TGTGCCAGCAGCCGCCCGGCGGCAAGACTTGAAAAACTGTTTTTT
CDR3 protein: CASSRPAARLEKLFF

CDR3 length: 15
D gene: -
J gene: TRBJ2-7
clone size: -
V gene: TRBV11-2
CDR3 DNA: TGTGCCAGCAGCTTAGGAGGCAGGCCGGGGGACGAGCAGTACTTC
CDR3 protein: CASSLGGRPGDEQYF

CDR3 length: 16
D gene: -
J gene: TRBJ1-3
clone size: -
V gene: TRBV6-5
CDR3 DNA: TGTGCCAGCAGTTACTCCCGGGGGAGTTCTGGAAACACCATATATTTT
CDR3 protein: CASSYSRGSSGNTIYF

CDR3 length: 12
D gene: TRBD2
J gene: TRBJ2-1
clone size: -
V gene: TRBV2
CDR3 DNA: TGTGCCATAGCGGGGGGAGGAGGTGAGCAGTTCTTC
CDR3 protein: CAIAGGGGEQFF

CDR3 length: 16
D gene: TRBD1
J gene: TRBJ2-7
clone size: -
V gene: TRBV11-2
CDR3 DNA: TGTGCCAGCAGCTTAGATGGACAGGGGATCCCCTACGAGCAGTACTTC
CDR3 protein: CASSLDGQGIPYEQYF

CDR3 length: 13
D gene: -
J gene: TRBJ2-7
clone size: -
V gene: TRBV6-2/TRBV6-3
CDR3 DNA: TGTGCCAGCAGTTACCAGACAGAAAACGAGCAGTACTTC
CDR3 protein: CASSYQTENEQYF

CDR3 length: 16
D gene: TRBD2
J gene: TRBJ2-1
clone size: -
V gene: TRBV3-1/TRBV3-2
CDR3 DNA: TGTGCCAGCGAAAAGAGGCGGGGGGGATCCTACAATGAGCAGTTCTTC
CDR3 protein: CASEKRRGGSYNEQFF

CDR3 length: 12
D gene: -
J gene: TRBJ2-1
clone size: -
V gene: TRBV29-1
CDR3 DNA: TGCAGCGTTGTCGGCAGGTACAATGAGCAGTTCTTC
CDR3 protein: CSVVGRYNEQFF

CDR3 length: 13
D gene: -
J gene: TRBJ2-2
clone size: -
V gene: TRBV11-2
CDR3 DNA: TGTGCCAGCAGCCTAATACACACCGGGGAGCTGTTTTTT
CDR3 protein: CASSLIHTGELFF

CDR3 length: 15
D gene: TRBD2
J gene: TRBJ2-7
clone size: -
V gene: TRBV6-5
CDR3 DNA: TGTGCCAGCAGCATAGCGTCTAGCGGACCCTACGAGCAGTACTTC
CDR3 protein: CASSIASSGPYEQYF

CDR3 length: 17
D gene: -
J gene: TRBJ1-5
clone size: -
V gene: TRBV4-1
CDR3 DNA: TGCGCCAGCAGCCAAGACCTACGACCCGGGGGTTATCAGCCCCAGCATTTT
CDR3 protein: CASSQDLRPGGYQPQHF

CDR3 length: 13
D gene: -
J gene: TRBJ1-6
clone size: -
V gene: TRBV5-1
CDR3 DNA: TGCGCCAGCAGCTTCGGCAGGGATTCACCCCTCCACTTT
CDR3 protein: CASSFGRDSPLHF

CDR3 length: 13
D gene: -
J gene: TRBJ1-1
clone size: -
V gene: TRBV5-5
CDR3 DNA: TGTGCCAGCAGCCACTCCAGGGAGGATGGTGATTTCTTT
CDR3 protein: CASSHSREDGDFF

CDR3 length: 17
D gene: -
J gene: TRBJ2-1
clone size: once
V gene: TRBV10-2
CDR3 DNA: TGCGCCAGCAGTAAACCAATCAAAGCGGAGCCCTACAATGAGCAGTTCTTC
CDR3 protein: CASSKPIKAEPYNEQFF

CDR3 length: 16
D gene: -
J gene: TRBJ2-2
clone size: -
V gene: TRBV5-1
CDR3 DNA: TGCGCCAGCAGTCCGAGGACAGTCCCGAACACCGGGGAGCTGTTTTTT
CDR3 protein: CASSPRTVPNTGELFF

CDR3 length: 17
D gene: -
J gene: TRBJ1-5
clone size: -
V gene: TRBV7-6
CDR3 DNA: TGTGCCAGCAGCTTAGGGCCGGGAAGCTATGGGAATCAGCCCCAGCATTTT
CDR3 protein: CASSLGPGSYGNQPQHF

CDR3 length: 16
D gene: TRBD2
J gene: TRBJ2-7
clone size: -
V gene: TRBV7-9
CDR3 DNA: TGTGCCAGCAGCCACGGGACTAGCGGGAGCTCCTACGAGCAGTACTTC
CDR3 protein: CASSHGTSGSSYEQYF

CDR3 length: 15
D gene: -
J gene: TRBJ1-2
clone size: -
V gene: TRBV3-1/TRBV3-2
CDR3 DNA: TGTGCCAGCAGCCAAGTTACGGTACAGGGAGATGGCTACACCTTC
CDR3 protein: CASSQVTVQGDGYTF

CDR3 length: 16
D gene: -
J gene: TRBJ1-1
clone size: once
V gene: TRBV4-3
CDR3 DNA: TGCGCCAGCAGCCAAGATGGGCAGGACACGAACACTGAAGCTTTCTTT
CDR3 protein: CASSQDGQDTNTEAFF

CDR3 length: 11
D gene: -
J gene: TRBJ2-7
clone size: -
V gene: TRBV7-2
CDR3 DNA: TGTGCCAGCAGCTACACCTACGAGCAGTACTTC
CDR3 protein: CASSYTYEQYF

CDR3 length: 15
D gene: -
J gene: TRBJ2-1
clone size: -
V gene: TRBV7-9
CDR3 DNA: TGTGCCAGCAGCTTAGGAGGGGGACCTTACAATGAGCAGTTCTTC
CDR3 protein: CASSLGGGPYNEQFF

CDR3 length: 14
D gene: TRBD1
J gene: TRBJ1-6
clone size: few
V gene: TRBV18
CDR3 DNA: TGTGCCAGCTCAGAGACAGGGGCGGAATCACCCCTCCACTTT
CDR3 protein: CASSETGAESPLHF

CDR3 length: 15
D gene: TRBD1
J gene: TRBJ1-1
clone size: -
V gene: TRBV7-2
CDR3 DNA: TGTGCCAGCAGCTACGCGGGACAGGGGAACACTGAAGCTTTCTTT
CDR3 protein: CASSYAGQGNTEAFF

CDR3 length: 14
D gene: -
J gene: TRBJ2-7
clone size: -
V gene: TRBV7-9
CDR3 DNA: TGTGCCAGCAGCTTAGCGGTCAGAACCTACGAGCAGTACTTC
CDR3 protein: CASSLAVRTYEQYF

CDR3 length: 17
D gene: TRBD1
J gene: TRBJ1-5
clone size: -
V gene: TRBV6-2/TRBV6-3
CDR3 DNA: TGTGCCAGCAGCCAAGGGACAGGTCTTTATAGCAATCAGCCCCAGCATTTT
CDR3 protein: CASSQGTGLYSNQPQHF

CDR3 length: 14
D gene: -
J gene: TRBJ1-1
clone size: -
V gene: TRBV10-3
CDR3 DNA: TGTGCCATCAGTGTAGCCCAGATGAACACTGAAGCTTTCTTT
CDR3 protein: CAISVAQMNTEAFF

CDR3 length: 14
D gene: TRBD1
J gene: TRBJ2-7
clone size: -
V gene: TRBV5-4
CDR3 DNA: TGTGCCAGCAGCGCCCGGGACAGTACCTACGAGCAGTACTTC
CDR3 protein: CASSARDSTYEQYF

CDR3 length: 14
D gene: TRBD2
J gene: TRBJ2-3
clone size: -
V gene: TRBV2
CDR3 DNA: TGTGCCAGCAGTGTAGCGGGGGCCACAGATACGCAGTATTTT
CDR3 protein: CASSVAGATDTQYF

CDR3 length: 14
D gene: -
J gene: TRBJ1-1
clone size: -
V gene: TRBV28
CDR3 DNA: TGTGCCAGCAGTCTCATACAGGGATCCACTGAAGCTTTCTTT
CDR3 protein: CASSLIQGSTEAFF

CDR3 length: 14
D gene: -
J gene: TRBJ2-7
clone size: -
V gene: TRBV7-2
CDR3 DNA: TGTGCCAGCAGCTCTCGAGACAGCTCTCGAGAGCAGTACTTC
CDR3 protein: CASSSRDSSREQYF

CDR3 length: 14
D gene: TRBD1
J gene: TRBJ1-1
clone size: -
V gene: TRBV6-5
CDR3 DNA: TGTGCCAGCAGTTATCAGGGGGAGAGGTATGAAGCTTTCTTT
CDR3 protein: CASSYQGERYEAFF

CDR3 length: 14
D gene: -
J gene: TRBJ1-1
clone size: -
V gene: TRBV9
CDR3 DNA: TGTGCCAGCAGCGTCCGCCAGGTAGGAACTGAAGCTTTCTTT
CDR3 protein: CASSVRQVGTEAFF

CDR3 length: 13
D gene: TRBD1
J gene: TRBJ1-2
clone size: -
V gene: TRBV28
CDR3 DNA: TGTGCCAGCAGTTCAAGGACAGGGGTTGGCTACACCTTC
CDR3 protein: CASSSRTGVGYTF

CDR3 length: 13
D gene: -
J gene: TRBJ1-6
clone size: -
V gene: TRBV19
CDR3 DNA: TGTGCCAGTACCCTCCCGTATAATTCACCCCTCCACTTT
CDR3 protein: CASTLPYNSPLHF

CDR3 length: 18
D gene: TRBD1
J gene: TRBJ1-1
clone size: -
V gene: TRBV5-1
CDR3 DNA: TGCGCCAGCAGCTTGGACCTTTGGGACAGGGGGAGCCACACTGAAGCTTTCTTT
CDR3 protein: CASSLDLWDRGSHTEAFF